Sequencing of this T cell receptor beta chain was carried out in a study of beta chain features in type 1 diabetes. This clone was detected a few times. The target antigen is unknown. Expressed TCRB transcripts were sequenced because the entire RNA isolate underwent reverse transcription. Sequenced naive, central memory and regulatory T cell samples produced an average of roughly 3.6 million reads. TCRdb's table, derived via immunoSEQ multiplex PCR, lists solely in-frame clones and lacks some. The repertoire consists of about 210,000 clones, with approximately 10% occurring once and the leading ten covering 1% to 1.5%. General study results and limits: VDJ junctions from patients with type 1 diabetes contained fewer insertions and more deletions.

This CDR3 region has 17 residues. CDR1 is GTSNPN, CDR2 SVGIG, per germline (reference sequence). V shed 6 bases, J shed 1 base, and the junction held 11 bases outside the gene matches. The source material was central memory CD4+ T cells from blood. This chain uses TRBV30 with TRBJ2-3; 12 bases map to TRBD2. This clonotype was obtained from a man aged 18 to 29 in good health. CDR3: CACELAGGRSGTDTQYF. The CDR3 DNA reads as TGTGCCTGCGAACTAGCGGGAGGACGCAGTGGCACAGATACGCAGTATTTT.